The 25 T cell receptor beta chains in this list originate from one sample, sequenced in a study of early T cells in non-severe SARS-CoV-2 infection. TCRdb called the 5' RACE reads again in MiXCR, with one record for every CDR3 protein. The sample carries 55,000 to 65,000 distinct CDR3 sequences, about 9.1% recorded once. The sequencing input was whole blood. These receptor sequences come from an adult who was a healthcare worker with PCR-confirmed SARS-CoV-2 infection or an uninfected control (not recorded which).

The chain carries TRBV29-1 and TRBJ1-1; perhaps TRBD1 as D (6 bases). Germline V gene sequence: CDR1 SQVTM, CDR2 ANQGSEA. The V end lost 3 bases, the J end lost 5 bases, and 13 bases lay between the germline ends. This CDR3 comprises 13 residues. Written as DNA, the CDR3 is TGCAGCGTTGACATTACAGGGTGGACTGAAGCTTTCTTT. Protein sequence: CSVDITGWTEAFF.

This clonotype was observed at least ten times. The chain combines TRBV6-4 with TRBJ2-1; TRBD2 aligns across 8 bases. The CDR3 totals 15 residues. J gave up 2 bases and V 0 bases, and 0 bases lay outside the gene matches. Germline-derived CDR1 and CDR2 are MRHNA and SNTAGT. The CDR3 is CASSDSGLAYNEQFF. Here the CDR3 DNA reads TGTGCCAGCAGTGACTCGGGACTAGCCTACAATGAGCAGTTCTTC.

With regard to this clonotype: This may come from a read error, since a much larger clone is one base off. The CDR3 loop is CASSYSLGEITSENLFF. The CDR3 nucleotides read TGTGCCAGCAGTTACTCGTTAGGGGAAATCACGAGTGAAAATCTGTTTTTT. The chain is built from TRBV6-5 and TRBJ1-4; tentatively, D is TRBD1 (5 bases). Germline values: CDR1 MNHEY, CDR2 SVGAGI. The CDR3 runs 17 residues.

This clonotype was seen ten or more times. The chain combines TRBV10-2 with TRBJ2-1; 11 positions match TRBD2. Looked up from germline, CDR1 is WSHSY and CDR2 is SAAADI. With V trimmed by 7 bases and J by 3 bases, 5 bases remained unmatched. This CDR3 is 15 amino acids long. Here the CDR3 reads CASNRLAGIYNEQFF. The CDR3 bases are TGCGCCAGCAACCGACTAGCGGGAATCTACAATGAGCAGTTCTTC.

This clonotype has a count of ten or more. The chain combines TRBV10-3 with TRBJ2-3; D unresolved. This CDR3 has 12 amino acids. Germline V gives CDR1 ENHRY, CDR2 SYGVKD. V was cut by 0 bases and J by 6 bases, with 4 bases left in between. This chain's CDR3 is CAISESRDTQYF. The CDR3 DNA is TGTGCCATCAGTGAGTCTCGGGATACGCAGTATTTT.

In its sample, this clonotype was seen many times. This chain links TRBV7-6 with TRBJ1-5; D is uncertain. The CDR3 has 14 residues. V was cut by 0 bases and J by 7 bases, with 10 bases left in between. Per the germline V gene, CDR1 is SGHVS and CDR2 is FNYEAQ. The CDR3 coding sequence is TGTGCCAGCAGCTTAGCAAACAGCGGGCAGCCCCAGCATTTT. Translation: CASSLANSGQPQHF.

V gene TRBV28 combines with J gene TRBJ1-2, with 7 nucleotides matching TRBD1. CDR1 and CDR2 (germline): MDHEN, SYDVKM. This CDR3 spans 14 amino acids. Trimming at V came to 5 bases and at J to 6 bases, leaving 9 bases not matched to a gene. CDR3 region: CASSLDRAAHGYTF. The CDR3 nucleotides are TGTGCCAGCAGTCTTGACAGGGCTGCCCATGGCTACACCTTC.

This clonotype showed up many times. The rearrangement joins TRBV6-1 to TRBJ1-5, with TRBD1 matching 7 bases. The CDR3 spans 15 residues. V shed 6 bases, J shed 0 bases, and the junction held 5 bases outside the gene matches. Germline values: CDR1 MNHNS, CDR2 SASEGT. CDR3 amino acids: CASSTGQSSNQPQHF. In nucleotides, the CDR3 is TGTGCCAGCAGCACGGGACAGTCTAGCAATCAGCCCCAGCATTTT.

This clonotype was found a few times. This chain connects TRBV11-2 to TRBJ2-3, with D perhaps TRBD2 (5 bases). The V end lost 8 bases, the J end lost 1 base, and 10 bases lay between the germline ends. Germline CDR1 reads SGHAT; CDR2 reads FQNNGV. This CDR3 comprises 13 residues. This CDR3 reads CASERRGTDTQYF. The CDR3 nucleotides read TGTGCCAGCGAGCGGCGGGGCACAGATACGCAGTATTTT.

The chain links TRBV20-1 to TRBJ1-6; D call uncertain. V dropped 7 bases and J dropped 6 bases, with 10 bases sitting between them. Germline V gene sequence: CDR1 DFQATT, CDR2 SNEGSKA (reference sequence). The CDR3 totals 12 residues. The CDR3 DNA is TGCAGTGTAGCACTTTTTAATTCACCCCTCCACTTT. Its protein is CSVALFNSPLHF.

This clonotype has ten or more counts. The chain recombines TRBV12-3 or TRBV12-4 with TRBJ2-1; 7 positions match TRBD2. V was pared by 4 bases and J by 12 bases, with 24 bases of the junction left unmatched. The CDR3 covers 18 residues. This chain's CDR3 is CASSSPAGWGRALVGQFF. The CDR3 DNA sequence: TGTGCCAGCAGTTCCCCGGCCGGATGGGGGAGGGCCCTCGTGGGGCAGTTCTTC.

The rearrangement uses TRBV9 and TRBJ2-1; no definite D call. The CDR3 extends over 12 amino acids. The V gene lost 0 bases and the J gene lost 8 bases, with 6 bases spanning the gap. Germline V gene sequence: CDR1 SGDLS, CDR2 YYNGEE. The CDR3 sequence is CASSVGRDEQFF. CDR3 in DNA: TGTGCCAGCAGCGTAGGCCGGGATGAGCAGTTCTTC.

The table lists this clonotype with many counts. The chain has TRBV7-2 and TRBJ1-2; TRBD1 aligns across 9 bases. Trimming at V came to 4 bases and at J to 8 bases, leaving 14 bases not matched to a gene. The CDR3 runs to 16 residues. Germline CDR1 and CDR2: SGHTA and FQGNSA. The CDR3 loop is CASSSRGQGGVEGYTF. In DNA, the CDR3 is TGTGCCAGCAGCTCTAGGGGACAGGGAGGAGTGGAGGGCTACACCTTC.

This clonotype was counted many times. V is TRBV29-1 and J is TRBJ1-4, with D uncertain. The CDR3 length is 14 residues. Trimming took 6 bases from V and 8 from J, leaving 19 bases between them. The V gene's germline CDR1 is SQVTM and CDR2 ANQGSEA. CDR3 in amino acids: CSVAGIVNGEKLFF. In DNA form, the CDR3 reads TGCAGCGTCGCCGGGATCGTCAATGGGGAAAAACTGTTTTTT.

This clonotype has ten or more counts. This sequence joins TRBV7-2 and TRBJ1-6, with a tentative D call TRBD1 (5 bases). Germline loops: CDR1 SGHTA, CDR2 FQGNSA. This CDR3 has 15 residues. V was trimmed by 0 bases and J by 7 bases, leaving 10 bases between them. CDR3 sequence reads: CASSLASGSNSPLHF. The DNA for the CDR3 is TGTGCCAGCAGCTTAGCCTCAGGGTCCAATTCACCCCTCCACTTT.

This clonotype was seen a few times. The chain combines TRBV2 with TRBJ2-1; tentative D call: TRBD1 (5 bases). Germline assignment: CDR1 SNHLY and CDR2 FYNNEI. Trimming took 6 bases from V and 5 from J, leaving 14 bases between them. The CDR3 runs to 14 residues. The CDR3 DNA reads TGTGCCAGCAGATATCGCAAACAGGACAATGAGCAGTTCTTC. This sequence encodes CASRYRKQDNEQFF.

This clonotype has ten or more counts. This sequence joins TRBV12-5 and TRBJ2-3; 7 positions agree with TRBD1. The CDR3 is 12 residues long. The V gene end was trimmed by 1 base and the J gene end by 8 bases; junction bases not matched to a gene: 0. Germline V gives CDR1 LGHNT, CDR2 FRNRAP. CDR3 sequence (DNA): TGTGCTAGTGGTTTGGAGGGGGCTACGCAGTATTTT. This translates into CASGLEGATQYF.

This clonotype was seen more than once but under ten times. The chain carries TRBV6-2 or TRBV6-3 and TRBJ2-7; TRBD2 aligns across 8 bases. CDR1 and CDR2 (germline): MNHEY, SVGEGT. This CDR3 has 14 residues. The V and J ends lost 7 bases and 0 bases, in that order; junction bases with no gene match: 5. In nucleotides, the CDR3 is TGTGCCAGCACCATACTAGCGGACTCCTACGAGCAGTACTTC. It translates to CASTILADSYEQYF.

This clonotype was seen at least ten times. The CDR3 nucleotides read TGTGCCAGCAGCCAAGATAGGGGAACGGGGAGGCAAGAGACCCAGTACTTC. Residues: CASSQDRGTGRQETQYF. V usage is TRBV4-2 and J usage is TRBJ2-5; perhaps TRBD2 as D (6 bases). Germline CDR1 LGHNA, CDR2 YNFKEQ. The CDR3 covers 17 residues. Trimming shortened V by 0 bases and J by 2 bases, and 16 bases separated the two germline ends.

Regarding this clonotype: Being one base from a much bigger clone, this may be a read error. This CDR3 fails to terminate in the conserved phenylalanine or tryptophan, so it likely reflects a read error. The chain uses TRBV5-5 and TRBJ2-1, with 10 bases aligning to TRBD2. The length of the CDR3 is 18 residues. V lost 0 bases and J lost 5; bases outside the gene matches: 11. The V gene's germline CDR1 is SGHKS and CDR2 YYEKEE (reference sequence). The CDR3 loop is CASSLVILLAGVNNEQFL. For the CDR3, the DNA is TGTGCCAGCAGCTTGGTAATCCTCCTAGCGGGAGTAAACAATGAGCAGTTCTTA.

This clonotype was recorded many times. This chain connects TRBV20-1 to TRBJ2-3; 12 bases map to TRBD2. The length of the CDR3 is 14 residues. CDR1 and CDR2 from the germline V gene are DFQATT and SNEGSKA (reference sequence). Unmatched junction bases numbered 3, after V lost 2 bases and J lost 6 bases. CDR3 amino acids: CSARLAGGPDTQYF. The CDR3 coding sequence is TGCAGTGCTAGACTAGCGGGAGGGCCGGATACGCAGTATTTT.

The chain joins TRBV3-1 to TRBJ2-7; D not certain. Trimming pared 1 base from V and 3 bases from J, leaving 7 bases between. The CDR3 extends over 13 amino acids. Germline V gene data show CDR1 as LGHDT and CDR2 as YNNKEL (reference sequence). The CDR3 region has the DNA TGTGCCAGCAGCCAAGGACGGAGCTACGAGCAGTACTTC. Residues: CASSQGRSYEQYF.

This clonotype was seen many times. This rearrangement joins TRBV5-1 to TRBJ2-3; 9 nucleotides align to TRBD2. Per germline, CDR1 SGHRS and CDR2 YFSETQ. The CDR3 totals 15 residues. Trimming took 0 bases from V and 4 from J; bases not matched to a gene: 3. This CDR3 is CASSLVLAGSDTQYF. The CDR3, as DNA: TGCGCCAGCAGCTTGGTACTAGCGGGTTCAGATACGCAGTATTTT.

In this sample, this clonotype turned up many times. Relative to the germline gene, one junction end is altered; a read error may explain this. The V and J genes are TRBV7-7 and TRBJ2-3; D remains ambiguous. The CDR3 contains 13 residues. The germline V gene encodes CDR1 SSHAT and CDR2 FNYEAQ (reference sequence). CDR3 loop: CASSREPSDTQYF. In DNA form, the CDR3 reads TGTGCTAGCAGCCGCGAGCCTTCGGATACGCAGTATTTT.

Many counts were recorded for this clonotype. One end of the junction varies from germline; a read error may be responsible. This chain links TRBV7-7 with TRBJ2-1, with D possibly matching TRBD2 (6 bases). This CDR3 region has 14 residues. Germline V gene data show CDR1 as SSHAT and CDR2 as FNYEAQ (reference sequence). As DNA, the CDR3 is TGTGCTAGCAGCTTAGGGCCCGGGGGCAATGAGCAGTTCTTC. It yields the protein CASSLGPGGNEQFF.